This T cell receptor beta chain was found in a study of OX40 agonist ivuxolimab in advanced cancers. Measured with immunoSEQ multiplex PCR; TCRdb has only the in-frame clones, and not every one. The sample gives roughly 29,000 clones, approximately 86% of which show up once; 28% is in the top ten. The CDR3 is 13 amino acids. Trimming cost V 7 bases and J 6 bases, with 16 bases left between them. Germline V gene data show CDR1 as MNHEY and CDR2 as SMNVEV (reference sequence). The receptor's source is an adult with an advanced solid tumor such as melanoma, head and neck, liver or kidney cancer. This sequence joins TRBV27 and TRBJ2-7; a weak D match, TRBD2 (6 bases). The starting material was CD4+ or CD8+ T cells sorted from blood, obtained in a trial of the OX40 agonist ivuxolimab. The CDR3 DNA reads TGTGCCAGCACACCGGGGGTAGGGTTCGAGCAGTACTTC. It is translated as CASTPGVGFEQYF.